The entry below gives a single T cell receptor (beta chain) sequence along with its context. Its target antigen remains unknown. No base quality information exists; no much larger clone differs at one position. Taken from cysteine to phenylalanine, the CDR3 has 14 residues. Kept here is only the CDR3 DNA, which spans 42 bases and is read in frame from base 1. CDR1 and CDR2 are drawn from the germline V gene: SGHDN, FVKESK. V sheds 2 bases and J sheds 0 bases, leaving 8 bases between their ends. The sample comes from a study of human T cells and chemical hapten exposure (dated by TCRdb to about 2021). For the wider study: Libraries were pooled for sequencing, and variation in per-sample TCR yields was attributed mainly to small differences in library volumes within the pool. Peripheral blood TCR repertoire changes were tracked in vivo in alopecia patients during primary and secondary sensitization to the hapten diphenylcyclopropenone (DPC). Both TCR alpha and TCR beta chains were sequenced from each blood RNA sample.

Here is what the overall study found, with its caveats: After repeated subsampling, changes were observed in the strength of the expansion versus patch-test correlation and in the threshold at which the correlation became significant. DPC sensitization did not change how many TCRs were above 1 in 1000 frequency, and no evidence was found of alterations in global repertoire structure.

Taken with the paper, the label for time point translates to: healthy volunteer bleed at 2 weeks. Total RNA was extracted from unfractionated whole blood that had been collected in Tempus Blood RNA tubes. Roughly five healthy volunteers acted as controls for TCR sequencing and had blood drawn at day 0, 2 weeks and 6 weeks. The library relied on RACE. Sequencer: NextSeq 500. Library preparation attached unique molecular identifiers to individual cDNA molecules for quantitative, reproducible TCR counting. For the original study's pipeline: The median number of TCRs per sample was over 85,000, ranging from about 23,224 to 750,000. V, J and CDR3 annotation of the TCR reads was carried out using the Decombinator software suite. For PS versus PT1 abundance plots, all samples were subsampled to the same number of TCRs (28,000). Expanded TCRs were defined as absent before sensitization and observed at least eight times at the 2-week time point. Starting from the raw public reads, TCRdb applied fastp trimming at Q25, assembled clones with MiXCR and retained in-frame beta chains. For every CDR3 protein sequence, its rows merge into one entry that carries the most common genes and DNA. These V and J calls derive from TCRdb rather than the authors' analysis. Within this sample are roughly 130,000 distinct CDR3 sequences, with approximately 9.5% of them counted one time only. Around 1.9% of the sample is taken by the ten largest.

The V and J genes are TRBV14 and TRBJ2-7, with the D segment identity uncertain. The receptor was derived from a male donor in good health. Some clones in this sample may be carry-over from other donors' samples. Sequencing was done on a sample of whole blood. CDR3 loop: CASSQFQSSYEQYF. The DNA sequence reads TGTGCCAGCAGCCAATTCCAGAGCTCCTACGAGCAGTACTTC.